The sequence of this T cell receptor (beta chain) was determined in a study of tumor-infiltrating lymphocytes in primary liver carcinoma. Study-level information: Samples yielded about 3.65 to 7.5 million productive TCRbeta reads, similar across tissue types. Study conclusions and caveats: Just around 7-25% of top clones spanned all five tumor regions. Tumor samples exhibited a significantly greater top-250-clone fraction than blood samples (p = 0.039).

On this clonotype: Its matching antigen is unknown.

The CDR3 has 12 amino acids. The germline V gene has CDR1 MNHNY and CDR2 SVGAGI (reference sequence). Starting material of 500 ng total RNA yielded TCR beta cDNA via a constant-region primer. ARM-PCR, slightly modified, supplied the TCR beta libraries through three nested multiplex PCR rounds. Primers for the first two PCR rounds were TRBV1-TRBV30 forward primers and a C-beta reverse primer (approximately 10 cycles per round). TCRdb redid the calling of the multiplex PCR reads with MiXCR, one entry per CDR3 protein. The sample shows about 78,000 distinct CDR3 sequences, about 70% of them seen only once. Investigators took RNA and DNA out together from about 20-30 mg of unsorted bulk tissue.

The source material was liver tumor tissue from sampling region 4. The subset denotes: tumor region T4, right-lateral pole. V gene TRBV6-6 combines with J gene TRBJ1-5, with D hard to call. The receptor's source is a middle-aged man with primary liver carcinoma and hepatitis B virus infection. The CDR3 region is CTSSLPNQPQHF. CDR3 in DNA: TGTACTAGCAGTCTCCCCAATCAGCCCCAGCATTTT.